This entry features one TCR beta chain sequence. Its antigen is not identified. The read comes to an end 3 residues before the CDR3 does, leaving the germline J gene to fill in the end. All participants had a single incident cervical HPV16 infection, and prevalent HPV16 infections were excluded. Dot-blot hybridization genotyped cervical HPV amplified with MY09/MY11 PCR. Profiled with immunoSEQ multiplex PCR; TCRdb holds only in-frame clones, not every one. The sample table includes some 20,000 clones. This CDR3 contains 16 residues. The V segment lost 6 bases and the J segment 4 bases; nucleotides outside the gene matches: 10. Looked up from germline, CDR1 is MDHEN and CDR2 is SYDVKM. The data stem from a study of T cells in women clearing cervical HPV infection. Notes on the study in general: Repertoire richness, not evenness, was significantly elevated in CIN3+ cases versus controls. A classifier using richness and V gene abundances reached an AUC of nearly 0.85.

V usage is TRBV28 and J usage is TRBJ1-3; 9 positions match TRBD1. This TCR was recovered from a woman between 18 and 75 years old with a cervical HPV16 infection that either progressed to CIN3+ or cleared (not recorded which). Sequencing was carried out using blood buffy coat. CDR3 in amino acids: CASRAGQGFSGNTIYF. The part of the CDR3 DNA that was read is TGTGCCAGCAGGGCGGGACAGGGTTTTTCAGGAAACACC.